This T cell receptor (beta chain) comes out of a study of response to subunit inactivated influenza vaccine. The study, taken as a whole, reports: Authors suggested each seasonal flu vaccination may recruit only limited numbers of new T cells.

The table lists this clonotype with a few counts. The antigen remains undetermined. MiXCR, applied by TCRdb to the RT-PCR reads, yields one record per CDR3 protein. The table has over 750,000 distinct CDR3 sequences, about 20% seen once. Trimming removed 2 bases from V and 5 bases from J, with 4 bases in between. Germline loops: CDR1 LGHNA, CDR2 YNFKEQ. The CDR3 sequence is 11 residues long. V is TRBV4-2 and J is TRBJ2-7, with D hard to call. This material consisted of PBMCs from blood, taken roughly 5 days after vaccination. The TCR comes from a man aged 45-60 years who received an inactivated influenza vaccine. The CDR3 bases are TGTGCCAGCAGCCAATCCGACGAGCAGTACTTC. Its protein product is CASSQSDEQYF.